This T cell receptor beta chain was recorded in a study of early T cells in non-severe SARS-CoV-2 infection. Study as a whole: Sequenced material consisted of bulk RNA (from unsorted whole blood), and chains were unpaired. Overall study findings and caveats: Lookups in VDJdb leaned toward anti-spike CD8 responses and missed private and CD4 specificities.

This clonotype was counted at least ten times. What it binds is not known. Molecules of cDNA were individually given unique molecular identifiers that were attached to them. TCRdb recomputed calls from the 5' RACE reads with MiXCR, one row per CDR3 protein. Of some 57,000 distinct CDR3 sequences in the sample, around 5.6% were seen once. This receptor was identified in an adult who was a healthcare worker with PCR-confirmed SARS-CoV-2 infection or an uninfected control (not recorded which). The sequencing input was whole blood.

The CDR3 DNA follows: TGCGCCAGCAGCCAAGGTAGACTCAGCTCCTACGAGCAGTACTTC. Amino acid sequence: CASSQGRLSSYEQYF. This sequence joins TRBV4-1 and TRBJ2-7, with no clear D. The germline V gene encodes CDR1 MGHRA and CDR2 YSYEKL. This CDR3 comprises 15 residues. Trimming cost V 1 base and J 0 bases, with 10 bases left between them.